This T cell receptor (beta chain) was captured by sequencing in a study of early T cells in non-severe SARS-CoV-2 infection. Whole-study context: Sequencing input comprised bulk RNA from unsorted whole blood; chain pairing was not available. Study results and limitations: Sequences matched to VDJdb favored anti-spike CD8 responses, while private and CD4 specificities were missed.

TCRdb analysed the 5' RACE reads with MiXCR anew, one entry per CDR3 protein. The data contain around 45,000 distinct CDR3 sequences, approximately 4% of them seen just once; the ten biggest clones take up approximately 3%. A few counts support this clonotype. Its antigen is still unknown. CDR3 length equals 13 residues. With V trimmed by 6 bases and J by 6 bases, 5 bases remained unmatched. Germline CDR1 reads MNHEY; CDR2 reads SVGAGI. Specimen: whole blood. This sequence originates from an adult who was a healthcare worker with PCR-confirmed SARS-CoV-2 infection or an uninfected control (not recorded which). The chain carries TRBV6-5 and TRBJ1-2, with 9 nucleotides matching TRBD1. The DNA for the CDR3 is TGTGCCAGCAGACTACAGGGGGCGCATGGCTACACCTTC. Encoded protein: CASRLQGAHGYTF.